Listed below are T cell receptor beta chains from one sample, sequenced in a study of blood T cell repertoires in COVID-19. Sequencing was performed with immunoSEQ multiplex PCR; in TCRdb, only in-frame clones are kept and a portion is missing. This table holds approximately 27,000 clones, roughly 83% found once. Sequencing input: peripheral blood. The source is a human donor in a cohort sampled during active COVID-19. Each CDR3 is given with its conserved first and last residue. D genes are given only for firm matches. Not all rows give a size; the values are once, few, many and, for expanded clones, a class.

TRBD1	TRBV11-2	few	TRBJ2-7	TGTGCCAGCAGCTTAGAACCCGTGAGACAGGGTTACGAGCAGTACTTC	CASSLEPVRQGYEQYF
TRBD2	TRBV7-2	.	TRBJ2-1	TGTGCCAGCAGCTTACGGGTAGCGGGGATGTACAATGAGCAGTTCTTC	CASSLRVAGMYNEQFF
.	TRBV4-1	.	TRBJ1-5	TGCGCCAGCAGCCAGCCCGGGGGACATCAGCCCCAGCATTTT	CASSQPGGHQPQHF
.	TRBV6-4	once	TRBJ2-3	TGTGCCAGCAGTGCTCGCGGAATTCTCACAGATACGCAGTATTTT	CASSARGILTDTQYF
TRBD1	TRBV5-4	few	TRBJ2-7	TGTGCCAGCAGCTTGGAGGGGACAGTCTCCTACGAGCAGTACTTC	CASSLEGTVSYEQYF
TRBD1	TRBV5-1	.	TRBJ2-1	TGCGCCAGCTCCTGGACAGGGGGACTCAATGAGCAGTTCTTC	CASSWTGGLNEQFF
TRBD1	TRBV6-6	.	TRBJ2-5	TGTGCCAGCAGTTACTCGACAGGGGGCGGAGAGACCCAGTACTTC	CASSYSTGGGETQYF
TRBD1	TRBV6-6	.	TRBJ1-3	TGTGCCAGCAGCACCGGGACAGGACTCTCTGGAAACACCATATATTTT	CASSTGTGLSGNTIYF
.	TRBV28	.	TRBJ2-1	TGTGCCAGCTCTTACAATGAGCAGTTCTTC	CASSYNEQFF
TRBD1	TRBV7-6	.	TRBJ2-5	TGTGCCAGCAGCTTAAGGACCGACAGGGATGGGGCAGAGACCCAGTACTTC	CASSLRTDRDGAETQYF
TRBD2	TRBV25-1	.	TRBJ2-3	TGTGCCAGCAGTGACGGTGGCGGGGGGGGATCCGGAGATACGCAGTATTTT	CASSDGGGGGSGDTQYF
.	TRBV7-2	.	TRBJ2-5	TGTGCCAGCAGCTTAGGGCCGGGGTACGGGGCCCAGTACTTC	CASSLGPGYGAQYF
TRBD1	TRBV4-1	.	TRBJ2-2	TGCGCCAGCAGCCACCTGGACAGGGTGGGATTCGTCGGGGAGCTGTTTTTT	CASSHLDRVGFVGELFF
.	TRBV19	.	TRBJ1-4	TGTGCCAGTAGTATCTCAGCAACTAATGAAAAACTGTTTTTT	CASSISATNEKLFF
.	TRBV5-5	.	TRBJ1-2	TGTGCCAGCAACATTGGGGGGGGAGGAGGCTACACCTTC	CASNIGGGGGYTF
.	TRBV2	.	TRBJ2-6	TGTGCCAGCAGCCCAGGTTTCTCTGGGGCCAACGTCCTGACTTTC	CASSPGFSGANVLTF
TRBD1	TRBV7-8	once	TRBJ2-7	TGTGCCAGCAGCCCCACGGAGACAGGGGGCATGATCTACGAGCAGTACTTC	CASSPTETGGMIYEQYF
TRBD1	TRBV7-9	.	TRBJ1-2	TGTGCCAGCAGCTCACTACAGGGGGCAGGAGGCTACACCTTC	CASSSLQGAGGYTF
.	TRBV10-3	.	TRBJ1-4	TGTGCCATCGGCGGACAGAGGGGTGAAAAACTGTTTTTT	CAIGGQRGEKLFF
.	TRBV29-1	.	TRBJ1-5	TGCAGCGTTCTTCCAGGGTTTGACCAGCCCCAGCATTTT	CSVLPGFDQPQHF
.	TRBV6-5	few	TRBJ2-3	TGTGCCAGCAGTTTAGGGGGGGCATCGCAGTATTTT	CASSLGGASQYF
TRBD2	TRBV28	once	TRBJ2-7	TGTGCCAGCAGTCGGACTAGCGGGAGATACGAGCAGTACTTC	CASSRTSGRYEQYF
.	TRBV29-1	.	TRBJ2-5	TGCAGCGTTGAAATTCGGCTAGCTAGGGCTCAAGAGACCCAGTACTTC	CSVEIRLARAQETQYF
.	TRBV7-9	.	TRBJ2-7	TGTGCCAGCTTAGGTCGTAGCCCCGACGAGCAGTACTTC	CASLGRSPDEQYF
TRBD1	TRBV19	.	TRBJ1-1	TGTGCCAGTAGCCGGACAGGGGACACTGAAGCTTTCTTT	CASSRTGDTEAFF
.	TRBV11-2	.	TRBJ2-5	TGTGCCAGCAGCTTAGTTATAGCGAGGGTAGGGGAGACCCAGTACTTC	CASSLVIARVGETQYF
.	TRBV18	.	TRBJ2-5	TGTGCCAGCTCACCACGGACAGCTTCGACAGAGACCCAGTACTTC	CASSPRTASTETQYF
TRBD1	TRBV28	.	TRBJ1-2	TGTGCCAGCAGAGAGACAGGGGGGGGTGGCTACACCTTC	CASRETGGGGYTF
TRBD1	TRBV7-9	few	TRBJ1-1	TGTGCCAGCACTTCCGACAGGGCCGACTTCCTGAACACTGAAGCTTTCTTT	CASTSDRADFLNTEAFF
TRBD1	TRBV7-9	.	TRBJ2-2	TGTGCCAGCAGCACCGGGACAGCGAACACCGGGGAGCTGTTTTTT	CASSTGTANTGELFF
TRBD2	TRBV30	.	TRBJ2-2	TGTGCCTGGGGGACTAGCGGGAAAAATACCGGGGAGCTGTTTTTT	CAWGTSGKNTGELFF
TRBD2	TRBV6-5	.	TRBJ2-1	TGTGCCAGCAGTTCACGACTAGCGGGGGTTTACAATGAGCAGTTCTTC	CASSSRLAGVYNEQFF
.	TRBV5-1	.	TRBJ2-3	TGCGCCAGCAGCTTGGGAGCCGGACACCCTTCCACAGATACGCAGTATTTT	CASSLGAGHPSTDTQYF
TRBD1	TRBV11-3	.	TRBJ2-3	TGTGCCAGCAGCTTGGGACAGGGAGCAGATACGCAGTATTTT	CASSLGQGADTQYF
.	TRBV2	few	TRBJ2-3	TGTGCCAGCAAAAGACTAACAGATACGCAGTATTTT	CASKRLTDTQYF
TRBD1	TRBV24-1	.	TRBJ2-5	TGTGCCACCAGTGATTACCAGAGGACAGGGCGCGAGACCCAGTACTTC	CATSDYQRTGRETQYF
TRBD1	TRBV29-1	.	TRBJ1-2	TGCAGCGCCACGAGCGGCGACAGGGGGCCTGGCTACACCTTC	CSATSGDRGPGYTF
.	TRBV5-1	.	TRBJ2-3	TGCGCCAGCAGCTCCTCTAGCGCAGATACGCAGTATTTT	CASSSSSADTQYF
.	TRBV4-3	.	TRBJ1-1	TGCGCCAGCAGCCAAGATCGGGGAGGGGTCGCTTTCTTT	CASSQDRGGVAFF